The rows below give T cell receptor beta chains drawn from one sample of a study of blood T cell repertoires in COVID-19. Using immunoSEQ multiplex PCR, the repertoire was profiled, and TCRdb retains in-frame clones only, with some absent. The sample has under 200,000 clones, about 87% seen once. Material: peripheral blood. Receptor source: a woman aged 80 or over with COVID-19, enrolled during active disease. Each CDR3 is given with its conserved first and last residue. A D gene is named only where the DNA matches it firmly. Clone sizes are given selectively: once, few, many, or a class where the clone is expanded.

D gene: TRBD1
clone size: once
J gene: TRBJ1-1
V gene: TRBV6-1
CDR3 length: 14
CDR3 DNA: TGTGCCAGCAGTGAGACAGGGGGTGGCACTGAAGCTTTCTTT
CDR3 protein: CASSETGGGTEAFF

D gene: TRBD1
clone size: few
J gene: TRBJ2-4
V gene: TRBV7-2
CDR3 length: 17
CDR3 DNA: TGTGCCAGCAGCTTAATGGGACAGGGGATAGCCAAAAACATTCAGTACTTC
CDR3 protein: CASSLMGQGIAKNIQYF

D gene: .
clone size: once
J gene: TRBJ1-1
V gene: TRBV28
CDR3 length: 15
CDR3 DNA: TGTGCCAGCGGCTGGGGCAGTCAAATGAACACTGAAGCTTTCTTT
CDR3 protein: CASGWGSQMNTEAFF

D gene: .
clone size: .
J gene: TRBJ1-5
V gene: TRBV25-1
CDR3 length: 13
CDR3 DNA: TGTGCCAGCAGTGATACTACTAATCAGCCCCAGCATTTT
CDR3 protein: CASSDTTNQPQHF

D gene: TRBD1
clone size: few
J gene: TRBJ1-1
V gene: TRBV15
CDR3 length: 12
CDR3 DNA: TGTGCCACCAGCAGAACAGGGGGAGAAGCTTTCTTT
CDR3 protein: CATSRTGGEAFF

D gene: .
clone size: once
J gene: TRBJ2-7
V gene: TRBV28
CDR3 length: 11
CDR3 DNA: TGTGCCAGCCAATCCTCCTACGAGCAGTACTTC
CDR3 protein: CASQSSYEQYF

D gene: .
clone size: .
J gene: TRBJ1-4
V gene: TRBV3-1/TRBV3-2
CDR3 length: 16
CDR3 DNA: TGTGCCAGCAGCCAATGGAGCAGGGCGAGCGATGAAAAACTGTTTTTT
CDR3 protein: CASSQWSRASDEKLFF

D gene: .
clone size: .
J gene: TRBJ2-5
V gene: TRBV5-4
CDR3 length: 14
CDR3 DNA: TGTGCCAGCAGCTCCGGTAGCGGAGAAGAGACCCAGTACTTC
CDR3 protein: CASSSGSGEETQYF

D gene: TRBD1
clone size: .
J gene: TRBJ1-3
V gene: TRBV18
CDR3 length: 17
CDR3 DNA: TGTGCCAGCTCACCACCGGCTCGGGACAGCTCTGGAAACACCATATATTTT
CDR3 protein: CASSPPARDSSGNTIYF

D gene: .
clone size: .
J gene: TRBJ1-2
V gene: TRBV7-3
CDR3 length: 13
CDR3 DNA: TGTGCCAGCTCCCCTGACACTCGGTATGGCTACACCTTC
CDR3 protein: CASSPDTRYGYTF

D gene: .
clone size: .
J gene: TRBJ1-1
V gene: TRBV5-1
CDR3 length: 15
CDR3 DNA: TGCGCCAGCAGCTTGGCGATTGGGGGAGGGACTGAAGCTTTCTTT
CDR3 protein: CASSLAIGGGTEAFF

D gene: .
clone size: .
J gene: TRBJ2-7
V gene: TRBV6-5
CDR3 length: 13
CDR3 DNA: TGTGCCAGCAGAAACGCAGGCTCCTACGAGCAGTACTTC
CDR3 protein: CASRNAGSYEQYF

D gene: .
clone size: .
J gene: TRBJ1-6
V gene: TRBV5-4
CDR3 length: 16
CDR3 DNA: TGTGCCAGCAGCTTGGGAACGGTACCCAATAATTCACCCCTCCACTTT
CDR3 protein: CASSLGTVPNNSPLHF

D gene: TRBD2
clone size: .
J gene: TRBJ2-3
V gene: TRBV5-8
CDR3 length: 13
CDR3 DNA: TGTGCCAGCAGCTTACCCGGGGGGGATACGCAGTATTTT
CDR3 protein: CASSLPGGDTQYF

D gene: .
clone size: .
J gene: TRBJ2-7
V gene: TRBV28
CDR3 length: 14
CDR3 DNA: TGTGCCAGCCAGGACAATTCTGGGGTCTACGAGCAGTACTTC
CDR3 protein: CASQDNSGVYEQYF

D gene: TRBD1
clone size: .
J gene: TRBJ1-1
V gene: TRBV5-1
CDR3 length: 16
CDR3 DNA: TGCGCCAGCAGCTTGGGGACAGGGGGCTTGGGAAATGAAGCTTTCTTT
CDR3 protein: CASSLGTGGLGNEAFF

D gene: .
clone size: .
J gene: TRBJ1-5
V gene: TRBV28
CDR3 length: 15
CDR3 DNA: TGTGCCAGCAGTTTGGGGGGGTCAAGGAATCAGCCCCAGCATTTT
CDR3 protein: CASSLGGSRNQPQHF

D gene: .
clone size: .
J gene: TRBJ1-1
V gene: TRBV7-9
CDR3 length: 13
CDR3 DNA: TGTGCCAGCAGCTTAGAATTCAGGACTGAAGCTTTCTTT
CDR3 protein: CASSLEFRTEAFF

D gene: .
clone size: .
J gene: TRBJ1-1
V gene: TRBV7-2
CDR3 length: 17
CDR3 DNA: TGTGCCAGCAGCTTAGGGTTGGGGGCTCCCCAAGAAACTGAAGCTTTCTTT
CDR3 protein: CASSLGLGAPQETEAFF

D gene: TRBD1
clone size: few
J gene: TRBJ1-3
V gene: TRBV6-6
CDR3 length: 13
CDR3 DNA: TGTGCCAGCAGAGGGGGACAGGCGTACACCATATATTTT
CDR3 protein: CASRGGQAYTIYF

D gene: .
clone size: .
J gene: TRBJ2-7
V gene: TRBV5-6
CDR3 length: 12
CDR3 DNA: TGTGCCAGCAGCCGGGGAGCCTACGAGCAGTACTTC
CDR3 protein: CASSRGAYEQYF

D gene: .
clone size: few
J gene: TRBJ1-2
V gene: TRBV6-1
CDR3 length: 16
CDR3 DNA: TGTGCCAGCAGTGAAGCGCGGGGGGCCTACCCCTGGGGCTACACCTTC
CDR3 protein: CASSEARGAYPWGYTF

D gene: .
clone size: .
J gene: TRBJ1-2
V gene: TRBV6-2/TRBV6-3
CDR3 length: 15
CDR3 DNA: TGTGCCAGCAGTTACTCTGGACCCAGGGGCTATGGCTACACCTTC
CDR3 protein: CASSYSGPRGYGYTF

D gene: .
clone size: .
J gene: TRBJ1-5
V gene: TRBV19
CDR3 length: 16
CDR3 DNA: TGTGCCAGTAGTAAAGTAGCAGGGGAGAGCAATCAGCCCCAGCATTTT
CDR3 protein: CASSKVAGESNQPQHF

D gene: TRBD1
clone size: .
J gene: TRBJ1-1
V gene: TRBV24-1
CDR3 length: 15
CDR3 DNA: TGTGCCACCAGTGGGGCCGGGACAGGGGATCCTGAAGCTTTCTTT
CDR3 protein: CATSGAGTGDPEAFF

D gene: TRBD1
clone size: once
J gene: TRBJ1-1
V gene: TRBV19
CDR3 length: 13
CDR3 DNA: TGTGCCAGTAAGGGACAGGGGGACACTGAAGCTTTCTTT
CDR3 protein: CASKGQGDTEAFF

D gene: .
clone size: .
J gene: TRBJ2-7
V gene: TRBV4-3
CDR3 length: 16
CDR3 DNA: TGCGCCAGCAGCCAAGATGTTTCAGCGAGGTCCTACGAGCAGTACTTC
CDR3 protein: CASSQDVSARSYEQYF

D gene: .
clone size: .
J gene: TRBJ1-5
V gene: TRBV16
CDR3 length: 15
CDR3 DNA: TGTGCCAGCAGCCTCCAGACCCCAGGGAATCAGCCCCAGCATTTT
CDR3 protein: CASSLQTPGNQPQHF

D gene: TRBD1
clone size: .
J gene: TRBJ2-5
V gene: TRBV3-1/TRBV3-2
CDR3 length: 15
CDR3 DNA: TGTGCCAGCAGCCAAGACGTGACAGGGCTTCAGACCCAGTACTTC
CDR3 protein: CASSQDVTGLQTQYF

D gene: TRBD2
clone size: .
J gene: TRBJ2-3
V gene: TRBV7-9
CDR3 length: 15
CDR3 DNA: TGTGCCAGCAACCCACGCGGGGGGAGCACAGATACGCAGTATTTT
CDR3 protein: CASNPRGGSTDTQYF

D gene: .
clone size: once
J gene: TRBJ2-3
V gene: TRBV28
CDR3 length: 16
CDR3 DNA: TGTGCCAGCAGTGCCGGGGGAATGAGATACACAGATACGCAGTATTTT
CDR3 protein: CASSAGGMRYTDTQYF

D gene: TRBD2
clone size: .
J gene: TRBJ2-5
V gene: TRBV11-3
CDR3 length: 14
CDR3 DNA: TGTGCCAGCAGCTCGACTAGCGCATCAGAGACCCAGTACTTC
CDR3 protein: CASSSTSASETQYF

D gene: .
clone size: .
J gene: TRBJ2-3
V gene: TRBV19
CDR3 length: 18
CDR3 DNA: TGTGCCAGTAGGGCGGCCTTCCAAGGACAGATGGCCACAGATACGCAGTATTTT
CDR3 protein: CASRAAFQGQMATDTQYF

D gene: .
clone size: .
J gene: TRBJ2-1
V gene: TRBV7-2
CDR3 length: 15
CDR3 DNA: TGTGCCAGCAGCCAAACAGGGAGCTCCTACAATGAGCAGTTCTTC
CDR3 protein: CASSQTGSSYNEQFF

D gene: .
clone size: .
J gene: TRBJ2-3
V gene: TRBV5-6
CDR3 length: 16
CDR3 DNA: TGTGCCAGCAGCTTGGTTGTGGGGGGTAGCACAGATACGCAGTATTTT
CDR3 protein: CASSLVVGGSTDTQYF

D gene: .
clone size: .
J gene: TRBJ1-4
V gene: TRBV6-5
CDR3 length: 13
CDR3 DNA: TGTGCCAGCAAGGGGACTAACAATGAAAAACTGTTTTTT
CDR3 protein: CASKGTNNEKLFF

D gene: TRBD1
clone size: .
J gene: TRBJ1-2
V gene: TRBV11-2
CDR3 length: 11
CDR3 DNA: TGTGCCAGCAGCCGCGCCGGGACAGGGGGCTTC
CDR3 protein: CASSRAGTGGF

D gene: TRBD1
clone size: .
J gene: TRBJ1-1
V gene: TRBV7-2
CDR3 length: 14
CDR3 DNA: TGTGCCAGCAGCTTCAGGGGGCGGGAGAATGAAGCTTTCTTT
CDR3 protein: CASSFRGRENEAFF

D gene: TRBD1
clone size: .
J gene: TRBJ1-5
V gene: TRBV27
CDR3 length: 14
CDR3 DNA: TGTGCCAGCTCCGTGGACAGGGCCGTTCAGCCCCAGCATTTT
CDR3 protein: CASSVDRAVQPQHF

D gene: .
clone size: few
J gene: TRBJ1-4
V gene: TRBV2
CDR3 length: 16
CDR3 DNA: TGTGCCAGCAGTTTTGGGACTCTACCAACTAATGAAAAACTGTTTTTT
CDR3 protein: CASSFGTLPTNEKLFF

D gene: TRBD1
clone size: .
J gene: TRBJ2-5
V gene: TRBV24-1
CDR3 length: 14
CDR3 DNA: TGTGCCACCAGCAGGACAGGGGGCGGAGAGACCCAGTACTTC
CDR3 protein: CATSRTGGGETQYF